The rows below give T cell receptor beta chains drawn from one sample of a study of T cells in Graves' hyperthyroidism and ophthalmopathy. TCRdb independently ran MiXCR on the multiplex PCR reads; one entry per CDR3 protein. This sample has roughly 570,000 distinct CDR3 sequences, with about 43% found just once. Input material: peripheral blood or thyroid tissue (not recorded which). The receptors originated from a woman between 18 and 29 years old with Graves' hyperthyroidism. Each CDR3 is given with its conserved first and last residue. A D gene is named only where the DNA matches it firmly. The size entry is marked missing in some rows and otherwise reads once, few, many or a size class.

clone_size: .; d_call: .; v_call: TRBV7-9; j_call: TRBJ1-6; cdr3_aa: CASSLLAAVYNSPLHF; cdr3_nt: TGTGCCAGCAGCCTCCTGGCGGCGGTCTATAATTCACCCCTCCACTTT
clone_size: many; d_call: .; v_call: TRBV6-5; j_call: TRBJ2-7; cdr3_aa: CASSYSMGSSYEQYF; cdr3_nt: TGTGCCAGCAGTTACTCGATGGGCAGCTCCTACGAGCAGTACTTC
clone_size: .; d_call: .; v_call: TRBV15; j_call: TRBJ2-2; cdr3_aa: CATRPRPSGTGRTGEPFF; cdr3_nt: TGTGCCACCAGACCAAGGCCTAGCGGGACAGGGCGCACCGGGGAGCCGTTTTTT
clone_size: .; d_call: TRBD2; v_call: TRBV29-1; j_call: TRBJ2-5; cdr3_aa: CSVGTSGIQETQYF; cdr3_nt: TGCAGCGTGGGGACTAGCGGGATCCAAGAGACCCAGTACTTC
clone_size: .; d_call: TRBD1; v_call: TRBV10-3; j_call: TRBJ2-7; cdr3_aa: CAITGDRTATYEQYF; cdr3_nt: TGTGCCATCACTGGGGACAGAACAGCGACCTACGAGCAGTACTTC
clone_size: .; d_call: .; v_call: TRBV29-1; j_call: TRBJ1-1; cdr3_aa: CSVNLDSTEAFF; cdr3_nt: TGCAGCGTGAACCTAGACAGCACTGAAGCTTTCTTT
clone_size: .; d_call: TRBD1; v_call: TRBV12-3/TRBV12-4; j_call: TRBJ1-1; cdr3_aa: CASSSRDSPSGANVLTFF; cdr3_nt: TGTGCCAGCAGTTCCCGGGACAGCCCCTCTGGGGCCAACGTCCTGACTTTCTTT
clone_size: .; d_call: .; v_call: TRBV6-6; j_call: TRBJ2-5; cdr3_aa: CASSQQLETQYF; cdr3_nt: TGTGCCAGCAGCCAACAGTTGGAGACCCAGTACTTC
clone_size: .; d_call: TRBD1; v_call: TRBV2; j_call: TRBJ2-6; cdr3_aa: CASSEPLDRGMAGANVLTF; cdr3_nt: TGTGCCAGCAGTGAACCTCTGGACAGGGGAATGGCTGGGGCCAACGTCCTGACTTTC
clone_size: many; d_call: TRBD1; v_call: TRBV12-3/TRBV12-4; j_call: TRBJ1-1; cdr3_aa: CACRDRGRGVPEAFF; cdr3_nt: TGTGCCTGCCGGGACAGGGGGCGCGGAGTACCTGAAGCTTTCTTT
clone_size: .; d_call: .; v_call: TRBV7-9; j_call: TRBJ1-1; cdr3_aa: CASSWQGQNTEAFF; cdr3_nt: TGTGCCAGCAGCTGGCAGGGACAGAACACTGAAGCTTTCTTT
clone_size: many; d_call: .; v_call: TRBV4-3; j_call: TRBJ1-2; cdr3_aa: CASSQDSRPNDGYTF; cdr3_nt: TGCGCCAGCAGCCAAGATAGCAGGCCTAACGATGGCTACACCTTC
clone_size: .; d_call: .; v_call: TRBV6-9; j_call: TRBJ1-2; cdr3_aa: CASSYNQGYGYTF; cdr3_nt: TGTGCCAGCAGTTACAACCAGGGTTATGGCTACACCTTC
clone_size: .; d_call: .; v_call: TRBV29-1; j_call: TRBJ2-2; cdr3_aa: CSVGGHGELFF; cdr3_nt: TGCAGCGTAGGCGGTCACGGGGAGCTGTTTTTT
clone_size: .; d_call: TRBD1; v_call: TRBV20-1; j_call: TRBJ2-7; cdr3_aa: CSAKRGTGGKTYEQYF; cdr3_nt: TGCAGTGCTAAACGGGGGACAGGGGGGAAAACCTACGAGCAGTACTTC
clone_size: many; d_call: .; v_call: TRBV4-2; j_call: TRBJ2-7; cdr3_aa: CASSQGRQRNYEQYF; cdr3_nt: TGTGCCAGCAGCCAAGGAAGGCAGCGGAACTACGAGCAGTACTTC
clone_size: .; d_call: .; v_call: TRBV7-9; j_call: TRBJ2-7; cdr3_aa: CASSPGGNSYEQYF; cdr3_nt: TGTGCCAGCAGCCCCGGCGGGAACTCCTACGAGCAGTACTTC